The rows below give T cell receptor beta chains drawn from one sample of a study of blood T cell repertoires in COVID-19. Assay: immunoSEQ multiplex PCR; the TCRdb copy retains only in-frame clones and omits some. Of roughly 100,000 clones listed, approximately 92% are singletons. Sequenced sample: peripheral blood. The receptors were sampled from a woman aged 45 to 65 with COVID-19, enrolled during active disease. Each CDR3 is given with its conserved first and last residue. A D gene is named only where the DNA matches it firmly. Clone size appears in some rows only: once, few, many, or a class for an expanded clone.

d_gene | j_gene | abundance | v_gene | CDR3nt | CDR3aa
NA | TRBJ1-5 | NA | TRBV24-1 | TGTGCCACCAGTGCATCGGGGGACAATCAGCCCCAGCATTTT | CATSASGDNQPQHF
TRBD1 | TRBJ1-3 | NA | TRBV11-2 | TGTGCCAGCAGCTCCTCACGAGACAGGGCGTCAGTGGGCACCATATATTTT | CASSSSRDRASVGTIYF
TRBD2 | TRBJ2-2 | few | TRBV19 | TGTGCCAGTAGTATCCCCCGTGGGGGGGCGAACACCGGGGAGCTGTTTTTT | CASSIPRGGANTGELFF
TRBD1 | TRBJ1-1 | NA | TRBV19 | TGTGCCAGTAGTATCTTAACAGGGGCCGGGAACACTGAAGCTTTCTTT | CASSILTGAGNTEAFF
TRBD2 | TRBJ2-3 | NA | TRBV7-3 | TGTGCCAGCAGCTGGGGACTAGCGGGGGGGCCGTATGCAGATACGCAGTATTTT | CASSWGLAGGPYADTQYF
TRBD1 | TRBJ1-2 | NA | TRBV27 | TGTGCCAGCAGTTGGGGGACAGGCAGTAATGGCTACACCTTC | CASSWGTGSNGYTF
NA | TRBJ2-3 | NA | TRBV4-1 | TGCGCCAGCAGCCAAGATGAACGAGGCGGGGATGTCACAGATACGCAGTATTTT | CASSQDERGGDVTDTQYF
NA | TRBJ1-5 | NA | TRBV12-3/TRBV12-4 | TGTGCCAGCAGCGGCCCAGGACAGCCCCAGCATTTT | CASSGPGQPQHF
TRBD1 | TRBJ1-1 | NA | TRBV10-1 | TGCGCCAGCAGTGAGCGACAGGGAAACACTGAAGCTTTCTTT | CASSERQGNTEAFF
NA | TRBJ1-5 | NA | TRBV6-2/TRBV6-3 | TGTGCCAGCAGTTGGCCGGGACAGCCCCAGCATTTT | CASSWPGQPQHF
TRBD2 | TRBJ2-3 | few | TRBV27 | TGTGCCAGCAGTTTATCCAGCGGGAGTTACACAGATACGCAGTATTTT | CASSLSSGSYTDTQYF
NA | TRBJ2-5 | NA | TRBV5-5 | TGTGCCAGCAGCCCCGGAGGGGAGACCCAGTACTTC | CASSPGGETQYF
NA | TRBJ1-4 | NA | TRBV7-8 | TGTGCCAGCAGCAATCGTCGGGTCGGGGTCAGAGAAAAACTGTTTTTT | CASSNRRVGVREKLFF
NA | TRBJ1-1 | once | TRBV11-2 | TGTGCCAGCAGCTTAGTCGGGGGGCCCACTGAAGCTTTCTTT | CASSLVGGPTEAFF
NA | TRBJ2-3 | NA | TRBV21-1 | TGTGCCAGCAGCAAACCGCGACAGGGAGGTTGGACAGATACGCAGTATTTT | CASSKPRQGGWTDTQYF
NA | TRBJ1-1 | NA | TRBV30 | TGTGCCTGGATCGGACAGCCCATGAACACTGAAGCTTTCTTT | CAWIGQPMNTEAFF
NA | TRBJ2-7 | once | TRBV30 | TGTGCCTGGGACTCCACTCGCGCCGAGCAGTACTTC | CAWDSTRAEQYF
NA | TRBJ1-5 | once | TRBV19 | TGTGCCAGTAGTCACCCGCGGACAGACAATCAGCCCCAGCATTTT | CASSHPRTDNQPQHF
TRBD2 | TRBJ2-1 | NA | TRBV27 | TGTGCCAGCAGGACTAGCGGTTACAATGAGCAGTTCTTC | CASRTSGYNEQFF
NA | TRBJ1-5 | NA | TRBV5-4 | TGTGCCAGCAGCTTGGGCGGGAGTCAGCCCCAGCATTTT | CASSLGGSQPQHF
NA | TRBJ2-2 | NA | TRBV9 | TGTGCCAGCAGCTTAAAGCCCACCGGGGAGCTGTTTTTT | CASSLKPTGELFF
TRBD1 | TRBJ1-2 | NA | TRBV5-1 | TGCGCCAGCAGCTTGGGGGACAGGAACTATGGCTACACCTTC | CASSLGDRNYGYTF
TRBD1 | TRBJ1-2 | NA | TRBV11-3 | TGTGCCAGCAGCAAAACTAATGGAGAGGGGGCTAGGACCTTC | CASSKTNGEGARTF
TRBD1 | TRBJ1-1 | NA | TRBV12-3/TRBV12-4 | TGTGCCAGCAGTTTGGACAGGGAAAGTGAAGCTTTCTTT | CASSLDRESEAFF
TRBD1 | TRBJ1-5 | NA | TRBV29-1 | TGCAGCGTTATCCTCGACAGGGAGAATCAGCCCCAGCATTTT | CSVILDRENQPQHF
NA | TRBJ2-1 | NA | TRBV3-1/TRBV3-2 | TGTGCCAGCAGCCATGGGGGGGGCTGGGACTACAATGAGCAGTTCTTC | CASSHGGGWDYNEQFF
NA | TRBJ2-2 | NA | TRBV12-3/TRBV12-4 | TGTGCCAGCCTGAGTGCCGGGGAGCTGTTTTTT | CASLSAGELFF
NA | TRBJ2-1 | NA | TRBV30 | TGTGCCTGGAGTGTAGGGGGGGCTGGGGATGAGCAGTTCTTC | CAWSVGGAGDEQFF
TRBD1 | TRBJ1-3 | NA | TRBV10-2 | TGCGCCAGCAGTGAGTGGGGGACAGGGGGGCATCGAAACACCATATATTTT | CASSEWGTGGHRNTIYF
NA | TRBJ1-6 | NA | TRBV19 | TGTGCCAGTAGTTCTCGATACAGGCGGAGCTCCTATAATTCACCCCTCCACTTT | CASSSRYRRSSYNSPLHF
TRBD1 | TRBJ2-2 | NA | TRBV25-1 | TGTGCCAGCAGAGGGACAGGGTACACCGGGGAGCTGTTTTTT | CASRGTGYTGELFF
NA | TRBJ1-2 | NA | TRBV28 | TGTGCCAGCAGTTCTGACAGCGTGGACTATGGCTACACCTTC | CASSSDSVDYGYTF
TRBD1 | TRBJ2-2 | once | TRBV30 | TGTGCCTGGAGTGTAGGACAGGGAAGGACCGGGGAGCTGTTTTTT | CAWSVGQGRTGELFF
NA | TRBJ1-1 | NA | TRBV5-1 | TGCGCCAGCAGCTTGAAGGGAGGGGGAGAAGCTTTCTTT | CASSLKGGGEAFF
TRBD1 | TRBJ2-5 | NA | TRBV5-6 | TGTGCCAGCAGCGCTTTTCCCGGGACAGGGTATCTAGAGACCCAGTACTTC | CASSAFPGTGYLETQYF
NA | TRBJ1-2 | NA | TRBV30 | TGTGCCTGGAGTACCACCACACGGGACACTTCTAACTATGGCTACACCTTC | CAWSTTTRDTSNYGYTF
NA | TRBJ1-2 | NA | TRBV19 | TGTGCCAGTAGTAGCGCCGTGGGCTACACCTTC | CASSSAVGYTF
NA | TRBJ1-4 | NA | TRBV18 | TGTGCCAGCTCACCAATCGGTAGGAGCGAAAAACTGTTTTTT | CASSPIGRSEKLFF
TRBD2 | TRBJ2-3 | NA | TRBV3-1/TRBV3-2 | TGTGCCAGCAGCCGCCGACTAGCGGGGGGGGATACGCAGTATTTT | CASSRRLAGGDTQYF
TRBD2 | TRBJ2-5 | once | TRBV5-8 | TGTGCCAGCAGCCCCGGACTAGCGGGGGCCAGAGAGACCCAGTACTTC | CASSPGLAGARETQYF
TRBD1 | TRBJ2-1 | NA | TRBV2 | TGTGCCAGCAGTGGGTTTCGGGGGACAGGTTCAAGGGATGAGCAGTTCTTC | CASSGFRGTGSRDEQFF
TRBD1 | TRBJ2-7 | NA | TRBV15 | TGTGCCACCAGCAGAGAGAAAGGGACAGGGATTTACGAGCAGTACTTC | CATSREKGTGIYEQYF
NA | TRBJ1-6 | NA | TRBV27 | TGTGCCAGCAGTTTATGGCAGGGTGACAATTCACCCCTCCACTTT | CASSLWQGDNSPLHF
TRBD1 | TRBJ2-7 | NA | TRBV3-1/TRBV3-2 | TGTGCCAGCAGCCAGACAGGGGTCTCCTACGAGCAGTACTTC | CASSQTGVSYEQYF
NA | TRBJ1-5 | once | TRBV18 | TGTGCCAGCTCACCCCTGGCCAGGGTGGTAGGCAATCAGCCCCAGCATTTT | CASSPLARVVGNQPQHF